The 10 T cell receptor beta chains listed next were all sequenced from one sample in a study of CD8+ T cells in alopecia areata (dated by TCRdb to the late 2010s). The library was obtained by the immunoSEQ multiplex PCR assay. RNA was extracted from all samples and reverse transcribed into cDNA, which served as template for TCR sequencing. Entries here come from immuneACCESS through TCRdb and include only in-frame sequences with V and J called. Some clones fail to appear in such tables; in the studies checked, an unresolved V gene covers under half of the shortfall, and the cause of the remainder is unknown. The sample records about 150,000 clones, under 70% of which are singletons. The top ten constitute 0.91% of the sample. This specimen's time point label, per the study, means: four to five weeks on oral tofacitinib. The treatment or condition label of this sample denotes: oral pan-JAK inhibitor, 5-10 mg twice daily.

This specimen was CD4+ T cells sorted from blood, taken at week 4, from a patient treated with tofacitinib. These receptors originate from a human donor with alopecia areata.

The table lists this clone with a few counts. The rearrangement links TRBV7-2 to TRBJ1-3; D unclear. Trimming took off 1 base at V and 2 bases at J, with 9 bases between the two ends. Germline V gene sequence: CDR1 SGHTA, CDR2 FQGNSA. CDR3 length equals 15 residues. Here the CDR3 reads CASSLVWDTGNTIYF. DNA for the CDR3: TGTGCCAGCAGCTTAGTTTGGGATACTGGAAACACCATATATTTT.

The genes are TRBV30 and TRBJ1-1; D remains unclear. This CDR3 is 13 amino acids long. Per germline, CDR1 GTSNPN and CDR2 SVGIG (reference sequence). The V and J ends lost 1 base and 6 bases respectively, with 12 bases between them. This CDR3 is CAWSAGLSSEAFF. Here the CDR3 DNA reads TGTGCCTGGAGTGCCGGACTCTCTTCTGAAGCTTTCTTT.

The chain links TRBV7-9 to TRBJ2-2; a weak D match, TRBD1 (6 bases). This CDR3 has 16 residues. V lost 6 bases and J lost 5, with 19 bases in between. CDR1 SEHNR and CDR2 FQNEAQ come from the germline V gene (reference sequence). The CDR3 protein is CASSRPGQVNTGELFF. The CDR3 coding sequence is TGTGCCAGCAGTCGACCGGGACAAGTTAATACCGGGGAGCTGTTTTTT.

CDR3 DNA: TGTGCCAGCAGCTTGCTAGGGATTGGATCGGGGACCCAGTACTTC. Its translation: CASSLLGIGSGTQYF. The chain combines TRBV5-4 with TRBJ2-5; D unclear. CDR1 is SGHNT and CDR2 is YYREEE in the germline V gene (reference sequence). This CDR3 spans 15 amino acids. V was cut by 1 base and J by 7 bases, with 17 bases left in between.

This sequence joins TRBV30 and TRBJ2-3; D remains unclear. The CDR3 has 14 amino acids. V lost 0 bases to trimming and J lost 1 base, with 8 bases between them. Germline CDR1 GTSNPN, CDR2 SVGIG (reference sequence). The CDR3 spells CAWSVLWGTDTQYF. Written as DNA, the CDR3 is TGTGCCTGGAGTGTACTGTGGGGCACAGATACGCAGTATTTT.

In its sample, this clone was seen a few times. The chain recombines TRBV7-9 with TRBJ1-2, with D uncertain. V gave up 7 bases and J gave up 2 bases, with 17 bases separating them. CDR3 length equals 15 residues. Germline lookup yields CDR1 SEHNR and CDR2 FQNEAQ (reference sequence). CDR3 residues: CASTTEPGLNYGYTF. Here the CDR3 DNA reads TGTGCCAGCACCACAGAACCAGGCCTAAACTATGGCTACACCTTC.

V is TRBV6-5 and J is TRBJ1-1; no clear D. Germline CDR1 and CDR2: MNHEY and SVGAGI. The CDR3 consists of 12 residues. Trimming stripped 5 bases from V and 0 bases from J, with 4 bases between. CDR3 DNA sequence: TGTGCCAGCAGTACTGTGAACACTGAAGCTTTCTTT. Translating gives CASSTVNTEAFF.

In nucleotides, the CDR3 is TGCAGCGTTCGGACAGGGTCGGACGAGCAGTACTTC. Protein sequence: CSVRTGSDEQYF. The gene calls are TRBV29-1 and TRBJ2-7; 8 bases agree with TRBD1. The CDR3 runs 12 residues. With V trimmed by 5 bases and J by 5 bases, 5 bases remained unmatched. Germline CDR1 and CDR2: SQVTM and ANQGSEA.

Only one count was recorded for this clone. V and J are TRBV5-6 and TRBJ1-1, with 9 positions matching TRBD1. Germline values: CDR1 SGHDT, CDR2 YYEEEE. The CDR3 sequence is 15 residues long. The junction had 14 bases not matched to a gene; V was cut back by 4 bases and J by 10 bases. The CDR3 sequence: CASSRGDRAIPPAFF. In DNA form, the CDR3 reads TGTGCCAGCAGCCGCGGGGACAGGGCCATACCACCAGCTTTCTTT.

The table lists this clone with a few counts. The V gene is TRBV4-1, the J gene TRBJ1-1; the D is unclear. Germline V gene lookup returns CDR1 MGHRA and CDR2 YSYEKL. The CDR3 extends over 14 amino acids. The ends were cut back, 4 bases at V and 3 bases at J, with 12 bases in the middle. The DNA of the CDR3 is TGCGCCAGCAGCCCCTTCGAGAGCTACACTGAAGCTTTCTTT. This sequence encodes CASSPFESYTEAFF.